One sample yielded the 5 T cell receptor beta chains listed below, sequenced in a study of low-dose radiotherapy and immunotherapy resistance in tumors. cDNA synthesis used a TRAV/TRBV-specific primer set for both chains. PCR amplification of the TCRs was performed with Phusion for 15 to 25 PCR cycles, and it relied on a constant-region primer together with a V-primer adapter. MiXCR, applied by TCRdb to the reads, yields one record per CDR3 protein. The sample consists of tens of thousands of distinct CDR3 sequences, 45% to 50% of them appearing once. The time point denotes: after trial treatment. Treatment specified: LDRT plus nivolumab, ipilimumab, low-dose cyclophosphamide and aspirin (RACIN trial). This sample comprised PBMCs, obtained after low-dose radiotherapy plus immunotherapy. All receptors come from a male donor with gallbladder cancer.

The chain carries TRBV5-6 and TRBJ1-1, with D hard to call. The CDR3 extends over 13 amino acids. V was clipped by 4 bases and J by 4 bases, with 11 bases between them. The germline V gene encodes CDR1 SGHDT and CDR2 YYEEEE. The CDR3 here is CASSPTWSTEAFF. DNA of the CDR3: TGTGCCAGCAGCCCTACATGGAGCACTGAAGCTTTCTTT.

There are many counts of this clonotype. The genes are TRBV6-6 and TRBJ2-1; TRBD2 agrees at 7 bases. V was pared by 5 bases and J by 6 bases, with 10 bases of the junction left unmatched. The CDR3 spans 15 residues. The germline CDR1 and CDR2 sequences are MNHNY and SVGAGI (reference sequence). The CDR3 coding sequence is TGTGCCAGCAGTCACGGAGCGGGACTTGTCAATGAGCAGTTCTTC. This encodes CASSHGAGLVNEQFF.

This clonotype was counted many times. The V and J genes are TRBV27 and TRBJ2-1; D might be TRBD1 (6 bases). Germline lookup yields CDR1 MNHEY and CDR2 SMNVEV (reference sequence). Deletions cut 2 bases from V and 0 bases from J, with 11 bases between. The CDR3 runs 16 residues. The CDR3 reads CASSLIDRSSYNEQFF. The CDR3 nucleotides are TGTGCCAGCAGTTTAATAGACAGGAGCTCCTACAATGAGCAGTTCTTC.

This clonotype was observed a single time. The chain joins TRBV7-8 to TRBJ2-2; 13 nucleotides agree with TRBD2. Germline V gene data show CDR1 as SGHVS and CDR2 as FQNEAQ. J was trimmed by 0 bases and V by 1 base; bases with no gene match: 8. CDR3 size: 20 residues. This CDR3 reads CASSLVLRLAGGTNTGELFF. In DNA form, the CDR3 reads TGTGCCAGCAGCTTAGTTTTAAGACTAGCGGGAGGTACGAACACCGGGGAGCTGTTTTTT.

CDR3 in DNA: TGTGCCAGCAGCCAGGGACAGCCCCACTATGGCTACACCTTC. This sequence encodes CASSQGQPHYGYTF. The chain has TRBV3-1 and TRBJ1-2, with 7 bases that match TRBD1. The CDR3 runs to 14 residues. Germline CDR1 reads LGHDT; CDR2 reads YNNKEL (reference sequence). The trim removed 3 bases at V and 3 bases at J, leaving 4 bases unmatched.